The 24 T cell receptor beta chains listed next were all sequenced from one sample in a study of blood T cells in healthy people across ages. PCR was performed a second time for roughly 6 to 12 cycles using a sample-barcoded 5' primer and a J-beta primer mix. TCRdb processed the 5' RACE reads anew with MiXCR; each CDR3 protein has one entry. The repertoire has more than 800,000 distinct CDR3 sequences, under 35% of them found once; the top ten carry 15% to 20%. Sequenced material: blood. The receptors stem from a woman of 80 years or more in good health.

This clonotype was recorded many times. The chain joins TRBV12-3 or TRBV12-4 to TRBJ2-5; D gene unclear. This CDR3 has 14 residues. The V gene lost 2 bases and the J gene lost 4 bases, with 11 bases spanning the gap. This CDR3 reads CASSLSSGGETQYF. CDR3 sequence (DNA): TGTGCCAGCAGTTTAAGTTCAGGTGGAGAGACCCAGTACTTC.

About this clonotype itself: This sequence may be a read error, since a much larger clone differs from it by one base. Written as DNA, the CDR3 is TGCAGTGATAGAGTCTCCGGGGGGACTGACTCCTACAATGAGCAGTTCTTC. Residues: CSDRVSGGTDSYNEQFF. V and J are TRBV20-1 and TRBJ2-1; 7 bases agree with TRBD2. The CDR3 loop spans 17 amino acids. Germline V gene data show CDR1 as DFQATT and CDR2 as SNEGSKA (reference sequence).

In its sample, this clonotype was seen many times. The chain has TRBV5-1 and TRBJ1-5; 9 bases agree with TRBD1. The CDR3 is 15 amino acids. Germline V gene lookup returns CDR1 SGHRS and CDR2 YFSETQ. J was trimmed by 3 bases and V by 4 bases; bases with no gene match: 5. The CDR3 nucleotides read TGCGCCAGCAGCCTGGGACAGGGAAACAATCAGCCCCAGCATTTT. Translating gives CASSLGQGNNQPQHF.

This clonotype has a count of ten or more. V gene TRBV6-2 or TRBV6-3 combines with J gene TRBJ2-1, with 10 bases fitting TRBD2. V was pared by 0 bases and J by 4 bases, with 9 bases of the junction left unmatched. This CDR3 has 18 amino acids. The germline gives CDR1 MNHEY, CDR2 SVGEGT. CDR3 coding DNA: TGTGCCAGCAGTTACTCGAGGTCTGCTAGCGGGGGATACAATGAGCAGTTCTTC. Its protein is CASSYSRSASGGYNEQFF.

This clonotype was detected many times. This chain joins TRBV3-1 and TRBJ2-5; possibly TRBD2 for D (7 bases). Per the germline V gene, CDR1 is LGHDT and CDR2 is YNNKEL (reference sequence). CDR3 length equals 15 residues. V lost 5 bases and J 11 bases, leaving 24 bases between the germline ends. The chain's CDR3 is CASSSQTSGGRWQYF. The CDR3 DNA is TGTGCCAGCAGCTCTCAGACATCGGGGGGCCGGTGGCAGTACTTC.

This clonotype occurred many times. This rearrangement joins TRBV29-1 to TRBJ2-5; 8 bases are shared with TRBD1. There are 13 residues in the CDR3. J gave up 0 bases and V 7 bases, and 4 bases lay outside the gene matches. Germline V lookup: CDR1 SQVTM, CDR2 ANQGSEA. As DNA, the CDR3 is TGCAGCGACATGACAGGGGACCAAGAGACCCAGTACTTC. Amino acid sequence: CSDMTGDQETQYF.

The V gene is TRBV29-1, the J gene TRBJ1-2; no clear D. Germline assignment: CDR1 SQVTM and CDR2 ANQGSEA. CDR3 size: 10 residues. V was shortened by 6 bases and J by 6 bases, with 8 bases between the two germline ends. The CDR3 is CSVVSDGYTF. CDR3 bases: TGCAGCGTCGTGTCGGATGGCTACACCTTC.

This clonotype was recorded at least ten times. The rearrangement joins TRBV7-9 to TRBJ1-6; D is ambiguous. Trimming left V 6 bases short and J 9 bases short, with 18 bases between. The CDR3 runs to 15 residues. Per the germline V gene, CDR1 is SEHNR and CDR2 is FQNEAQ (reference sequence). The CDR3 loop reads CASSQSIGIVSPLHF. CDR3 DNA sequence: TGTGCCAGCAGTCAAAGTATAGGTATCGTTTCACCCCTCCACTTT.

This clonotype showed up just a few times. A much larger clonotype is one base distant, so this may be a read error. In nucleotides, the CDR3 is TGTGCCAGCAGCGCGGACAGGGCTACCTACAATGAGCAGTACTTC. It encodes CASSADRATYNEQYF. The chain uses TRBV7-2 and TRBJ2-1, with TRBD1 matching 8 bases. The end of the DNA is better explained by TRBJ2-7, so the J call may be wrong. The CDR3 covers 15 residues. Germline-derived CDR1 and CDR2 are SGHTA and FQGNSA.

This clonotype was counted at least ten times. The V call is TRBV9, the J call TRBJ2-1, with D tentatively TRBD2 (5 bases). V was pared by 4 bases and J by 4 bases, with 15 bases between. This CDR3 has 15 residues. The germline gives CDR1 SGDLS, CDR2 YYNGEE. The CDR3 loop is CASSSPPGSYNEQFF. CDR3 coding DNA: TGTGCCAGCAGCTCCCCCCCGGGGTCGTACAATGAGCAGTTCTTC.

The gene calls are TRBV19 and TRBJ1-6; D is uncertain. CDR1 and CDR2 (germline): LNHDA, SQIVND (reference sequence). Trimming shortened V by 8 bases and J by 0 bases, and 14 bases separated the two germline ends. The CDR3 has 16 amino acids. The CDR3 protein is CASRSEGGSYNSPLHF. DNA for the CDR3: TGTGCCAGTCGGAGTGAGGGCGGCTCCTATAATTCACCCCTCCACTTT.

As regards this clonotype: Mismatch with germline at one junction end may stem from a read error. The V call is TRBV20-1, the J call TRBJ2-2; TRBD2 is a possible D gene (5 bases). Germline CDR1 DFQATT, CDR2 SNEGSKA (reference sequence). This CDR3 has 10 residues. CDR3: CSASYGERFF. CDR3 nucleotide sequence: TGCAGTGCTAGCTACGGGGAGCGGTTTTTT.

At least ten counts were recorded for this clonotype. J is TRBJ1-2 and V is TRBV7-9, with TRBD1 matching over 7 bases. The germline gives CDR1 SEHNR, CDR2 FQNEAQ (reference sequence). The V gene end was trimmed by 0 bases and the J gene end by 4 bases; junction bases not matched to a gene: 8. The CDR3 totals 16 residues. Here the CDR3 reads CASSLADRDPRYGYTF. The CDR3 bases are TGTGCCAGCAGCTTAGCCGACAGGGACCCTCGCTATGGCTACACCTTC.

Many counts were recorded for this clonotype. The chain couples TRBV12-3 or TRBV12-4 to TRBJ2-1; D call uncertain. V dropped 6 bases and J dropped 4 bases, with 13 bases sitting between them. CDR3 length equals 14 residues. The CDR3 DNA follows: TGTGCCAGCAGGCCCTCACTCCTATACAATGAGCAGTTCTTC. This encodes CASRPSLLYNEQFF.

Many counts were recorded for this clonotype. J is TRBJ2-1 and V is TRBV6-2 or TRBV6-3; 12 nucleotides line up with TRBD2. After removal of 6 bases from V and 4 bases from J, the junction contained 7 bases not matched to a gene. CDR1 and CDR2 (germline): MNHEY, SVGEGT. The CDR3 consists of 16 residues. CDR3: CASRRTSGATYNEQFF. Here the CDR3 DNA reads TGTGCCAGCAGGCGGACTAGCGGGGCTACTTACAATGAGCAGTTCTTC.

This clonotype occurred many times. This sequence joins TRBV5-1 and TRBJ2-5; 7 nucleotides match TRBD2. The germline CDR1 and CDR2 sequences are SGHRS and YFSETQ. V shed 4 bases and J 4 bases; nucleotides not matched to a gene: 13. CDR3 length equals 16 residues. CDR3 sequence (DNA): TGCGCCAGCAGCAAAACGGGACCCTCGGGAGGAGAGACCCAGTACTTC. It specifies CASSKTGPSGGETQYF.

The chain uses TRBV7-2 and TRBJ2-5; D is uncertain. The CDR3 contains 14 residues. Per the germline V gene, CDR1 is SGHTA and CDR2 is FQGNSA. V lost 5 bases to trimming and J lost 5 bases, with 15 bases between them. Here the CDR3 reads CASSPYMFGETQYF. CDR3 bases: TGTGCCAGCAGCCCGTACATGTTTGGGGAGACCCAGTACTTC. The whole variable domain, remainder taken from reference TRBV7-2 and TRBJ2-5, is GAGVSQSPSNKVTEKGKDVELRCDPISGHTALYWYRQSLGQGLEFLIYFQGNSAPDKSGLPSDRFSAERTGGSVSTLTIQRTQQEDSAVYLCASSPYMFGETQYFGPGTRLLVL.

This chain joins TRBV7-2 and TRBJ2-6; D is ambiguous. The CDR3 spans 15 residues. V gave up 4 bases and J gave up 0 bases, with 7 bases separating them. The germline V gene encodes CDR1 SGHTA and CDR2 FQGNSA. CDR3 protein: CASSSTDSGANVLTF. In DNA, the CDR3 is TGTGCCAGCAGCTCCACGGACTCTGGGGCCAACGTCCTGACTTTC.

This clonotype was seen a single time. This rearrangement joins TRBV12-3 or TRBV12-4 to TRBJ1-2, with unresolved D. Trimming took off 6 bases at V and 4 bases at J, with 9 bases between the two ends. The CDR3 is 12 residues long. In DNA, the CDR3 is TGTGCCAGCAGACATGGGTCCTATGGCTACACCTTC. Encoded protein: CASRHGSYGYTF.

This sequence joins TRBV7-2 and TRBJ2-7; D is perhaps TRBD1 or TRBD2 (5 bases each). The V end was cut by 4 bases, the J end by 0 bases, with 25 bases between. This CDR3 has 19 amino acids. Germline V lookup: CDR1 SGHTA, CDR2 FQGNSA. The chain's CDR3 is CASSSRPLGVVASSYEQYF. CDR3 nucleotides: TGTGCCAGCAGCTCACGTCCCCTGGGGGTGGTAGCTAGCTCCTACGAGCAGTACTTC.

V and J are TRBV20-1 and TRBJ1-2; 8 nucleotides agree with TRBD1. The CDR3 totals 11 residues. V was clipped by 3 bases and J by 9 bases; unmatched bases: 3. Germline V gene sequence: CDR1 DFQATT, CDR2 SNEGSKA (reference sequence). CDR3 nucleotide sequence: TGCAGTGCTAGCACAGGGGGTAGCTACACCTTC. Residues: CSASTGGSYTF.

On this clonotype itself: This may come from a read error, since a much larger clone is one base off. The J gene is TRBJ2-7, the V gene TRBV21-1. TRBV21-1 constitutes a pseudogene. The CDR3 is 13 amino acids. The CDR3 DNA is TGTGCCAACAGCAAGGGGAGCTCCTACGAGCAGTACTTC. Encoded protein: CANSKGSSYEQYF.

This clonotype was seen at least ten times. V and J are TRBV7-2 and TRBJ2-1; a possible D gene is TRBD2 (5 bases). Deletions cut 2 bases from V and 2 bases from J, with 13 bases between. CDR1 SGHTA and CDR2 FQGNSA come from the germline V gene. The CDR3 is 16 amino acids. The CDR3 DNA sequence: TGTGCCAGCAGCTTAATCCCGGGGTCAGCCTACAATGAGCAGTTCTTC. Translation: CASSLIPGSAYNEQFF. The full variable domain, rest sourced from reference TRBV7-2 and TRBJ2-1, is GAGVSQSPSNKVTEKGKDVELRCDPISGHTALYWYRQSLGQGLEFLIYFQGNSAPDKSGLPSDRFSAERTGGSVSTLTIQRTQQEDSAVYLCASSLIPGSAYNEQFFGPGTRLTVL.

V is TRBV9 and J is TRBJ1-1, with a weak D call TRBD1 (6 bases). Per the germline V gene, CDR1 is SGDLS and CDR2 is YYNGEE. V was shortened by 5 bases and J by 1 base, with 12 bases between the two germline ends. The CDR3 has 14 residues. This CDR3 reads CASRDVRGNTEAFF. CDR3 bases: TGTGCCAGCAGGGATGTCAGGGGGAACACTGAAGCTTTCTTT.